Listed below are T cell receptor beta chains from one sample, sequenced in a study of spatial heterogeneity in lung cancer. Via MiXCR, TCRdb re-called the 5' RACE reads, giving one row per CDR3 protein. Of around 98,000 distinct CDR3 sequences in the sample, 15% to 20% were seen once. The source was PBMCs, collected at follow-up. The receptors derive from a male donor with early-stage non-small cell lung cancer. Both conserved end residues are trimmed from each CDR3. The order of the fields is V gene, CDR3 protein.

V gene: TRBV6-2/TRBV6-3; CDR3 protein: ASRIAGPYQETQY
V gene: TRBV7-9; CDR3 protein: ASSQRTGDSGNTIY
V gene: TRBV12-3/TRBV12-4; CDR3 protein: ASSLVRELLGEQF
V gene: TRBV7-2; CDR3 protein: ASTMTPGLAGGEQY
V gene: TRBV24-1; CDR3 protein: ATSDWTGNTDTQY
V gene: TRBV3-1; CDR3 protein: ASSSSRGTQY
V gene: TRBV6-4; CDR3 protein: ASSEGRGYTQY
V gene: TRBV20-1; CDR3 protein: SARLAEVTDTQY
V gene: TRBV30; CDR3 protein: AWSGAGVSQPQH
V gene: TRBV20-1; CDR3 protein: SATRGEGGGNEQF
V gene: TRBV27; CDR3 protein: ASSFYSPSTDTQY
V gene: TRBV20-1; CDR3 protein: SASVWRDSNQPQH
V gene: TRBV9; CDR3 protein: ASSVAGEAF
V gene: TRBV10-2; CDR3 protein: ATGQGNTEAF
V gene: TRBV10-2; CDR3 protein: ASSRMGNEQY
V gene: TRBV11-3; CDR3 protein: ASSLGLAGVTQY
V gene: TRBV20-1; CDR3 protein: SAPDQFREQF
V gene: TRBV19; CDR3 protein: ASSIMQGQDYEQY
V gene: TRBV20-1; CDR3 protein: SAPNGATGELF
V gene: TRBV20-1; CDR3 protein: SARTGRLDDEQF
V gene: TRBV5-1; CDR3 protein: ASSLVGTDSGNTIY
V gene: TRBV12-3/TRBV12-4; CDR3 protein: ASSLDVTYEQY
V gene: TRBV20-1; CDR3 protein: SAWTDSGANVLT
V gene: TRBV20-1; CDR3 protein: SASEGLADTQY
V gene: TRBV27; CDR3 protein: ASSPWTGGNYGYT
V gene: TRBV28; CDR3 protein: ASSRTSSVREAF
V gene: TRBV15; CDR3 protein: ATSRDRIYGYT
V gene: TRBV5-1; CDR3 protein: ASSLASFPQETQY
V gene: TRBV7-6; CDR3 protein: ASSLRTRGAGTGELF
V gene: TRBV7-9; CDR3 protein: ASSPLGAAGELF
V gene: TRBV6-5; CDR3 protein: ASSPGTGKSYEQY
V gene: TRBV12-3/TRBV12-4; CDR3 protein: ASSPTGALNEKLF
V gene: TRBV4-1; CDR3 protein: ASSQPPSGSYEQF
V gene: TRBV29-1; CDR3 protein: SVAGQGTYNEQF
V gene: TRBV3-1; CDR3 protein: ASSLPTEKTQY
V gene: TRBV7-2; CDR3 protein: ASSLGLFSNQPQH
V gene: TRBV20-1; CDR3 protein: SASTGEEQPQH
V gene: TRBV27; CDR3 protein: ASSKLGQGTETQY
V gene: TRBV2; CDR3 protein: ASSEGVSTTNYGYT
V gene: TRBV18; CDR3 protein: ASSPSPGESQETQY
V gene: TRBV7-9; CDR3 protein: ASSKTGQGRTRWY
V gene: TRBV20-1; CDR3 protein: SADKDRAETEAF
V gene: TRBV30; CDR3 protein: AWSHVPSYGYT
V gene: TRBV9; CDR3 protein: ASSVSQPPEQY
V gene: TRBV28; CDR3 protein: ASSLRLYEQY
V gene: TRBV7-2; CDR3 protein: ASSLRSSGETQY
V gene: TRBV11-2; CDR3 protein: ASRSTGTGANVLT
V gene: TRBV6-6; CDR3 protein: ASSYSDRTNGYT
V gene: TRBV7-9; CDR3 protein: ATGQGGRETQY
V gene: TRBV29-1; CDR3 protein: SVGDRGGAEAF
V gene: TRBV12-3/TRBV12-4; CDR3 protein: ASSFRRLSEQF
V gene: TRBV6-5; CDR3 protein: ASREKDGELF
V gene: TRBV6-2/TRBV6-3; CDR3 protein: ASTTKRGTAARNEQF
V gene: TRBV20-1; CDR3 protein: SAVRKAGASYEQY
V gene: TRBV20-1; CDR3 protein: SAITGGRSYEQY
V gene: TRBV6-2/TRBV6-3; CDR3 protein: ASSDGGHTGELF
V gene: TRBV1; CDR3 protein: TSSLIAAQPNYGYT